The clone carrying this TCR beta chain was picked up many times. V was trimmed by 1 base and J by 3 bases, leaving 15 bases between them. The CDR3 has 16 amino acids. CDR1 is SGHRS and CDR2 is YFSETQ in the germline V gene. These data originate in a study of CD8 T cells in ankylosing spondylitis. TCRdb recomputed calls from the 5' RACE reads with MiXCR, one row per CDR3 protein. The data hold some 140,000 distinct CDR3 sequences, with 7% to 8% observed a single time. The receptor was isolated from a female donor with ankylosing spondylitis or in good health (not recorded which). V usage is TRBV5-1 and J usage is TRBJ2-3; D possibly uses TRBD1 or TRBD2 (5 bases each). Material: blood, either unsorted or a sorted T cell fraction (not recorded which). CDR3 bases: TGCGCCAGCAGCTTGATGGGGGTGACCCCGACAGATACGCAGTATTTT. Translation gives CASSLMGVTPTDTQYF.